The rows below give T cell receptor beta chains drawn from one sample of a study of T-cell memory formation after mild COVID-19. TCRdb re-derived calls from the 5' RACE reads in MiXCR, one entry per CDR3 protein. This sample has approximately 46,000 distinct CDR3 sequences, with around 6.3% found just once. What was sequenced was PBMCs or a T cell subset sorted from them (not recorded which). All receptors come from an adult who had mild COVID-19 (a few samples of this study predate the infection). Cell type and time point are not known. Each CDR3 is given with its conserved first and last residue. D genes are given only for firm matches. Expanded clones are given a class, and other clones once, few, many or no size at all.

J gene: TRBJ1-1; V gene: TRBV18; clone size: many; D gene: .; CDR3 protein: CASSPLGGSSEAFF; CDR3 DNA: TGTGCCAGCTCACCCCTTGGTGGGTCCAGTGAAGCTTTCTTT
J gene: TRBJ1-5; V gene: TRBV2; clone size: few; D gene: .; CDR3 protein: CASSDNQPQHF; CDR3 DNA: TGTGCCAGCAGTGACAATCAGCCCCAGCATTTT
J gene: TRBJ2-1; V gene: TRBV6-2/TRBV6-3; clone size: .; D gene: .; CDR3 protein: CASSYDVYNEQFF; CDR3 DNA: TGTGCCAGCAGTTACGATGTCTACAATGAGCAGTTCTTC
J gene: TRBJ2-1; V gene: TRBV6-6; clone size: .; D gene: TRBD2; CDR3 protein: CASSLGLAGLNEQFF; CDR3 DNA: TGTGCCAGCAGCCTAGGACTAGCGGGCCTCAATGAGCAGTTCTTC
J gene: TRBJ1-3; V gene: TRBV30; clone size: .; D gene: .; CDR3 protein: CAWSGLGRDYSGNTIYF; CDR3 DNA: TGTGCCTGGAGTGGCCTAGGGCGGGATTACTCTGGAAACACCATATATTTT
J gene: TRBJ2-7; V gene: TRBV6-2/TRBV6-3; clone size: many; D gene: TRBD2; CDR3 protein: CASSYLSWTSGDPESYEQYF; CDR3 DNA: TGTGCCAGCAGTTATCTATCGTGGACTAGCGGAGATCCTGAAAGCTACGAGCAGTACTTC
J gene: TRBJ2-2; V gene: TRBV18; clone size: many; D gene: .; CDR3 protein: CASSPATTGELFF; CDR3 DNA: TGTGCCAGCTCACCAGCGACTACCGGGGAGCTGTTTTTT
J gene: TRBJ2-1; V gene: TRBV6-6; clone size: .; D gene: TRBD2; CDR3 protein: CASRPPGLAANEQFF; CDR3 DNA: TGTGCCAGCAGACCCCCAGGACTAGCGGCGAATGAGCAGTTCTTC
J gene: TRBJ2-1; V gene: TRBV7-2; clone size: many; D gene: TRBD1; CDR3 protein: CASSLARASRGYEQFF; CDR3 DNA: TGTGCCAGCAGCTTAGCTCGAGCTAGCAGGGGGTATGAGCAGTTCTTC
J gene: TRBJ2-3; V gene: TRBV9; clone size: many; D gene: TRBD1; CDR3 protein: CASSGTGDSTDTQYF; CDR3 DNA: TGTGCCAGCAGCGGAACAGGGGATAGCACAGATACGCAGTATTTT
J gene: TRBJ2-3; V gene: TRBV12-3/TRBV12-4; clone size: many; D gene: .; CDR3 protein: CASSFGMGGPSTDTQYF; CDR3 DNA: TGTGCCAGCAGTTTCGGCATGGGCGGGCCAAGCACAGATACGCAGTATTTT
J gene: TRBJ1-1; V gene: TRBV5-5; clone size: many; D gene: TRBD1; CDR3 protein: CASSLVDRVKTEAFF; CDR3 DNA: TGTGCCAGCAGCTTGGTCGACAGGGTAAAAACTGAAGCTTTCTTT
J gene: TRBJ2-4; V gene: TRBV4-1; clone size: many; D gene: TRBD2; CDR3 protein: CASSQDLGVAGGKNIQYF; CDR3 DNA: TGCGCCAGCAGCCAAGATCTGGGGGTAGCGGGGGGCAAAAACATTCAGTACTTC
J gene: TRBJ1-6; V gene: TRBV12-3/TRBV12-4; clone size: many; D gene: .; CDR3 protein: CASSSGVDNSPLHF; CDR3 DNA: TGTGCCAGCAGTTCAGGGGTGGATAATTCACCCCTCCACTTT
J gene: TRBJ2-3; V gene: TRBV12-5; clone size: many; D gene: TRBD1; CDR3 protein: CASGPGQGNHGTQYF; CDR3 DNA: TGTGCTAGTGGCCCGGGACAGGGGAACCACGGTACGCAGTATTTT
J gene: TRBJ2-2; V gene: TRBV4-1; clone size: .; D gene: TRBD2; CDR3 protein: CASSQTRLAGGPGTGELFF; CDR3 DNA: TGCGCCAGCAGCCAGACCCGACTAGCGGGGGGGCCGGGGACCGGGGAGCTGTTTTTT
J gene: TRBJ2-1; V gene: TRBV7-2; clone size: many; D gene: TRBD2; CDR3 protein: CASSLEGSGLPREQFF; CDR3 DNA: TGTGCCAGCAGCTTAGAGGGCTCGGGACTACCCCGCGAGCAGTTCTTC
J gene: TRBJ2-3; V gene: TRBV29-1; clone size: many; D gene: .; CDR3 protein: CSVEINPSTDTQYF; CDR3 DNA: TGCAGCGTCGAGATCAACCCCTCCACAGATACGCAGTATTTT
J gene: TRBJ1-1; V gene: TRBV13; clone size: few; D gene: .; CDR3 protein: CASSFGGRGTEAFF; CDR3 DNA: TGTGCCAGCAGCTTTGGGGGTAGGGGCACTGAAGCTTTCTTT
J gene: TRBJ2-1; V gene: TRBV6-2/TRBV6-3; clone size: .; D gene: .; CDR3 protein: CASSEHQGFGYNEQFF; CDR3 DNA: TGTGCCAGCAGTGAACACCAGGGGTTCGGCTACAATGAGCAGTTCTTC
J gene: TRBJ2-3; V gene: TRBV10-3; clone size: many; D gene: .; CDR3 protein: CAISERQRATDTQYF; CDR3 DNA: TGTGCCATCAGTGAGAGGCAACGTGCCACAGATACGCAGTATTTT
J gene: TRBJ1-6; V gene: TRBV5-1; clone size: few; D gene: TRBD1; CDR3 protein: CATEDRHGSPLHF; CDR3 DNA: TGCGCCACCGAGGACAGGCATGGTTCACCCCTCCACTTT
J gene: TRBJ2-7; V gene: TRBV5-1; clone size: many; D gene: .; CDR3 protein: CASSSRQDTYEQYF; CDR3 DNA: TGCGCCAGCAGCTCCCGACAGGACACCTACGAGCAGTACTTC
J gene: TRBJ1-1; V gene: TRBV5-1; clone size: many; D gene: .; CDR3 protein: CASSSGQKKNTEAFF; CDR3 DNA: TGCGCCAGCAGCTCCGGACAGAAAAAGAACACTGAAGCTTTCTTT
J gene: TRBJ1-3; V gene: TRBV7-8; clone size: .; D gene: .; CDR3 protein: CASSSLWDRNSGNTIYF; CDR3 DNA: TGTGCCAGCAGCTCCTTGTGGGACCGTAACTCTGGAAACACCATATATTTT
J gene: TRBJ2-3; V gene: TRBV20-1; clone size: many; D gene: TRBD1; CDR3 protein: CSATGTGLGDTQYF; CDR3 DNA: TGCAGTGCTACTGGGACAGGATTGGGAGATACGCAGTATTTT
J gene: TRBJ2-3; V gene: TRBV7-6; clone size: many; D gene: .; CDR3 protein: CASSLVKVTDTQYF; CDR3 DNA: TGTGCCAGCAGCTTAGTCAAGGTGACAGATACGCAGTATTTT
J gene: TRBJ1-2; V gene: TRBV30; clone size: few; D gene: TRBD1; CDR3 protein: CAWTPGTGSGLAYTF; CDR3 DNA: TGTGCCTGGACCCCCGGGACAGGGTCAGGGTTGGCCTACACCTTC
J gene: TRBJ2-1; V gene: TRBV5-4; clone size: .; D gene: TRBD2; CDR3 protein: CASSLEVPGLAGDYNEQFF; CDR3 DNA: TGTGCCAGCAGCTTGGAAGTGCCGGGACTAGCGGGGGACTACAATGAGCAGTTCTTC
J gene: TRBJ2-1; V gene: TRBV20-1; clone size: .; D gene: TRBD2; CDR3 protein: CSAYISGRVYNEQFF; CDR3 DNA: TGCAGTGCTTACATTAGCGGGAGGGTCTACAATGAGCAGTTCTTC
J gene: TRBJ2-2; V gene: TRBV5-1; clone size: .; D gene: TRBD2; CDR3 protein: CASSLLAGGPVTGELFF; CDR3 DNA: TGCGCCAGCAGCCTACTAGCGGGAGGGCCGGTCACCGGGGAGCTGTTTTTT
J gene: TRBJ2-5; V gene: TRBV15; clone size: many; D gene: TRBD1; CDR3 protein: CATSPRRRTGESETQYF; CDR3 DNA: TGTGCCACCAGCCCGAGGAGGCGGACAGGGGAGTCGGAGACCCAGTACTTC
J gene: TRBJ1-6; V gene: TRBV18; clone size: few; D gene: .; CDR3 protein: CASSAGPHYNSPLHF; CDR3 DNA: TGTGCCAGCTCCGCGGGGCCTCACTATAATTCACCCCTCCACTTT
J gene: TRBJ1-1; V gene: TRBV19; clone size: few; D gene: .; CDR3 protein: CVSSPGNQDTEAFF; CDR3 DNA: TGTGTCAGTAGTCCCGGAAATCAGGACACTGAAGCTTTCTTT
J gene: TRBJ2-1; V gene: TRBV20-1; clone size: many; D gene: TRBD2; CDR3 protein: CSARDLGLAGSYNEQFF; CDR3 DNA: TGCAGTGCTAGAGATCTCGGACTAGCGGGCTCCTACAATGAGCAGTTCTTC
J gene: TRBJ2-2; V gene: TRBV12-3/TRBV12-4; clone size: .; D gene: TRBD2; CDR3 protein: CASSLSGGPNTGELFF; CDR3 DNA: TGTGCCAGCAGTTTATCGGGGGGGCCGAACACCGGGGAGCTGTTTTTT
J gene: TRBJ2-2; V gene: TRBV7-2; clone size: many; D gene: TRBD2; CDR3 protein: CASSTFRRLAGETGELFF; CDR3 DNA: TGTGCCAGCAGCACTTTTAGGAGACTAGCGGGAGAGACCGGGGAGCTGTTTTTT
J gene: TRBJ2-1; V gene: TRBV7-2; clone size: few; D gene: TRBD1; CDR3 protein: CASSPTRGWYNEQFF; CDR3 DNA: TGTGCCAGCAGCCCGACCAGGGGGTGGTACAATGAGCAGTTCTTC
J gene: TRBJ2-1; V gene: TRBV25-1; clone size: many; D gene: TRBD1; CDR3 protein: CASSDMTGSSYNEQFF; CDR3 DNA: TGTGCCAGCAGTGACATGACAGGGAGCTCCTACAATGAGCAGTTCTTC
J gene: TRBJ2-1; V gene: TRBV5-1; clone size: many; D gene: .; CDR3 protein: CASSPDSSYNEQFF; CDR3 DNA: TGCGCCAGCAGCCCGGACAGCTCCTACAATGAGCAGTTCTTC
J gene: TRBJ2-5; V gene: TRBV5-5; clone size: many; D gene: TRBD2; CDR3 protein: CASSILAGGPVETQYF; CDR3 DNA: TGTGCCAGCAGCATACTAGCGGGGGGGCCCGTAGAGACCCAGTACTTC
J gene: TRBJ2-3; V gene: TRBV7-9; clone size: .; D gene: .; CDR3 protein: CASSLASTDTQYF; CDR3 DNA: TGTGCCAGCAGCCTCGCGAGCACAGATACGCAGTATTTT
J gene: TRBJ2-3; V gene: TRBV10-3; clone size: many; D gene: TRBD2; CDR3 protein: CAISGTSGTDTQYF; CDR3 DNA: TGTGCCATCAGTGGGACTAGCGGCACAGATACGCAGTATTTT
J gene: TRBJ2-7; V gene: TRBV15; clone size: many; D gene: .; CDR3 protein: CATRLPGTYEQYF; CDR3 DNA: TGTGCCACCCGGCTACCAGGGACCTACGAGCAGTACTTC